Presented here are 5 T cell receptor beta chains from one specimen sequenced in a study of T cell changes during pregnancy in multiple sclerosis. Assay: immunoSEQ multiplex PCR; the TCRdb copy retains only in-frame clones and omits some. The profile shows fewer than 85,000 clones, more than 90% of them singletons. The sequencing here drew on peripheral blood, taken in the second trimester of pregnancy. These receptors were obtained from a female donor with multiple sclerosis, enrolled in a pregnancy study.

V is TRBV30 and J is TRBJ2-7; TRBD1 matches 8 bases. V was pared by 2 bases and J by 1 base, with 1 base of the junction left unmatched. CDR1 and CDR2 (germline): GTSNPN, SVGIG (reference sequence). The CDR3 runs 13 residues. CDR3 in DNA: TGTGCCTGGAGTACAGGGGGATCCTACGAGCAGTACTTC. As protein: CAWSTGGSYEQYF.

The chain couples TRBV29-1 to TRBJ2-1; TRBD2 is a possible D gene (5 bases). Looked up from germline, CDR1 is SQVTM and CDR2 is ANQGSEA. This CDR3 region has 13 residues. V was clipped by 7 bases and J by 6 bases, with 16 bases between them. The CDR3 sequence is CSDLGRRSNEQFF. The CDR3 bases are TGCAGCGACTTGGGCCGGAGGTCCAATGAGCAGTTCTTC.

V is TRBV5-1 and J is TRBJ2-3; possibly TRBD1 for D (7 bases). Per the germline V gene, CDR1 is SGHRS and CDR2 is YFSETQ. This CDR3 has 15 amino acids. With 1 base removed from V and 6 bases from J, the gap between germline ends came to 15 bases. The CDR3 bases are TGCGCCAGCAGCTTGATCCCGGCAGGGGGGGATACGCAGTATTTT. This sequence encodes CASSLIPAGGDTQYF.

The V call is TRBV7-2, the J call TRBJ2-7; 7 nucleotides align to TRBD1. This CDR3 spans 14 amino acids. Germline V gives CDR1 SGHTA, CDR2 FQGNSA. J lost 0 bases, V lost 4 bases, and 3 bases had no gene match. The CDR3 is CASSWDRSSYEQYF. CDR3 sequence (DNA): TGTGCCAGCAGCTGGGACAGAAGCTCCTACGAGCAGTACTTC. The full variable domain, in which reference TRBV7-2 and TRBJ2-7 provide the parts outside the CDR3, is GAGVSQSPSNKVTEKGKDVELRCDPISGHTALYWYRQSLGQGLEFLIYFQGNSAPDKSGLPSDRFSAERTGGSVSTLTIQRTQQEDSAVYLCASSWDRSSYEQYFGPGTRLTVT.

The V and J genes are TRBV18 and TRBJ2-5; possible D gene TRBD2, 6 bases. The CDR3 extends over 16 amino acids. Germline V gene lookup returns CDR1 KGHSH and CDR2 LQKENI. V was clipped by 2 bases and J by 5 bases, with 18 bases between them. DNA of the CDR3: TGTGCCAGCTCACCAGGGACTCTCGCGGCTGGGGAGACCCAGTACTTC. Its translation is CASSPGTLAAGETQYF.